This T cell receptor beta chain derives from a study of blood T cell repertoires in COVID-19. As originally analysed: Reference gene primer amplification yielded estimated nucleated cell counts. Here immunoSEQ multiplex PCR was the method, and the copy in TCRdb shows in-frame clones only, minus some. V, J and clone size are taken as reported in that table, and D and trimming were inferred from the DNA itself. The sample includes fewer than 85,000 clones, about 74% of them seen just once. Seattle's cohort entered during active infection and was followed longitudinally. The CDR3 runs 16 residues. Germline assignment: CDR1 MNHEY and CDR2 SVGEGT. With 2 bases clipped from V and 7 bases from J, the junction kept 8 bases outside the gene matches.

The rearrangement uses TRBV6-2 or TRBV6-3 and TRBJ2-3; 11 nucleotides agree with TRBD1. The source is a man aged 70 or older with COVID-19, enrolled during active disease. Specimen: peripheral blood. The CDR3 DNA follows: TGTGCCAGCAGTTACGCCGGACAGGGGGCGGGAAATACGCAGTATTTT. Its translation: CASSYAGQGAGNTQYF.